This T cell receptor beta chain appears in the sequencing data of a study of graft-versus-host responses after intestinal transplantation. Overall study: The whole recipient group had anti-thymocyte globulin induction followed by tacrolimus and steroids for around 3 years.

This clone has a handful of counts. J was trimmed by 2 bases and V by 4 bases; bases with no gene match: 7. This CDR3 has 15 amino acids. CDR1 MGHDK and CDR2 SYGVNS come from the germline V gene. Libraries were prepared by immunoSEQ multiplex PCR; TCRdb keeps only in-frame clonotypes and omits some of them. The table lists about 21,000 clones, around 54% of them singletons. Sorted cells were CFSE-low CD3+CD4+ or CD3+CD8+ proliferating responders. The chain joins TRBV25-1 to TRBJ1-1; 7 bases fit TRBD1. The specimen comprised alloreactive CD4+ T cells from a mixed lymphocyte reaction culture, sampled before intestinal transplant. Subset reported: CFSE-low proliferating T cells sorted from approximately 6-day pre-transplant mixed lymphocyte reaction (GvH or HvG direction). The TCR originated in a human patient who received an intestinal transplant. CDR3 coding DNA: TGTGCCAGCAGTGCCCCTCGACAGGGAAACACTGAAGCTTTCTTT. Residues: CASSAPRQGNTEAFF.